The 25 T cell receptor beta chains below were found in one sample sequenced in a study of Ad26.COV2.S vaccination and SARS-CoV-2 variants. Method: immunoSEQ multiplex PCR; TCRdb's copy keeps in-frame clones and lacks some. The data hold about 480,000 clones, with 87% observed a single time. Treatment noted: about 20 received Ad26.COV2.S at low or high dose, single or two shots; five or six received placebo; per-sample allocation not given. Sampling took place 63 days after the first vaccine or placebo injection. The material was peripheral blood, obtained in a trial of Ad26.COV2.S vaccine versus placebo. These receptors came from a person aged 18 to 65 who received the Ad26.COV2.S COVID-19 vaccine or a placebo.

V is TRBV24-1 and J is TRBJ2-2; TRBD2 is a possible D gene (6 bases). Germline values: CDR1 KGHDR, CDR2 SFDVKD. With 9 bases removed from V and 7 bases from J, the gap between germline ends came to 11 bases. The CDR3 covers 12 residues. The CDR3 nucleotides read TGTGCCACCCGGGAGATTGGCGGGGAGCTGTTTTTT. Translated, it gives CATREIGGELFF.

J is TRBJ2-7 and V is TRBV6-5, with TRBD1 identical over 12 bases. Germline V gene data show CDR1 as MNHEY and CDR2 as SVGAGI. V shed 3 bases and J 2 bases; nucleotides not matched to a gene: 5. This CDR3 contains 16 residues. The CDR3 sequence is CASSYPGTGGPYEQYF. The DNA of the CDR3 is TGTGCCAGCAGTTATCCCGGGACAGGGGGCCCCTACGAGCAGTACTTC.

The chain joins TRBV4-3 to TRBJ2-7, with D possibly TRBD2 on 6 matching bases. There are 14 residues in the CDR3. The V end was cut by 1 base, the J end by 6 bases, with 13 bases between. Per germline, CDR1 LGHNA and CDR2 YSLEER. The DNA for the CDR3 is TGCGCCAGCAGCCAAGTGGGCGGGGTGGGCGAGCAGTACTTC. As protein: CASSQVGGVGEQYF.

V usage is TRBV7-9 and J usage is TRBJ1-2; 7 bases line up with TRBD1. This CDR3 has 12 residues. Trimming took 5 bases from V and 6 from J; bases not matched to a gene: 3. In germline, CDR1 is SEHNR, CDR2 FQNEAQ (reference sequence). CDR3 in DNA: TGTGCCAGCAGCCGCAGGGGGGATGGCTACACCTTC. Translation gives CASSRRGDGYTF.

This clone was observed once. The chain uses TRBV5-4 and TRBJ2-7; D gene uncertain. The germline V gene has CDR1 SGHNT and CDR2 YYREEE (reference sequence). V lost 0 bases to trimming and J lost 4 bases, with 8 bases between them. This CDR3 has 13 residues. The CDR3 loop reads CASSLADQYEQYF. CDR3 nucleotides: TGTGCCAGCAGCTTGGCGGACCAGTACGAGCAGTACTTC.

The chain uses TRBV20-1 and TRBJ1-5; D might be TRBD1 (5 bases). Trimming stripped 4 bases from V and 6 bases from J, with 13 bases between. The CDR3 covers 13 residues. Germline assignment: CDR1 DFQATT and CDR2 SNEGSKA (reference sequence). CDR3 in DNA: TGCAGTGCTAATGAGGGACGAGGTCAGCCCCAGCATTTT. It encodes CSANEGRGQPQHF.

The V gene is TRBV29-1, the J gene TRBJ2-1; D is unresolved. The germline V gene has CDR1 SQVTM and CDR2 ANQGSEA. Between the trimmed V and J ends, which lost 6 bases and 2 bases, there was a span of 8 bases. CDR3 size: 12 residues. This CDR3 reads CSVTFTYNEQFF. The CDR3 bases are TGCAGCGTGACGTTTACCTACAATGAGCAGTTCTTC.

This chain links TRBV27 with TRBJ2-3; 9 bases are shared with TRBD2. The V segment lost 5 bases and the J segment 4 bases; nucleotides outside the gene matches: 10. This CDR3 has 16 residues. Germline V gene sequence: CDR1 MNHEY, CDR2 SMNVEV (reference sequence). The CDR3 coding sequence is TGTGCCAGCAGTGGGGCTCGGGGCGGGAGGGCAGATACGCAGTATTTT. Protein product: CASSGARGGRADTQYF.

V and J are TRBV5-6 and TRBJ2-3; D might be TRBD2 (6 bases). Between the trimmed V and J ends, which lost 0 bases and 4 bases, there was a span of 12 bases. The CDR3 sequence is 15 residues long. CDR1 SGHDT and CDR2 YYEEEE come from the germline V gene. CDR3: CASSLGLELADTQYF. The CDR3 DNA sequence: TGTGCCAGCAGCTTGGGACTAGAGTTGGCAGATACGCAGTATTTT.

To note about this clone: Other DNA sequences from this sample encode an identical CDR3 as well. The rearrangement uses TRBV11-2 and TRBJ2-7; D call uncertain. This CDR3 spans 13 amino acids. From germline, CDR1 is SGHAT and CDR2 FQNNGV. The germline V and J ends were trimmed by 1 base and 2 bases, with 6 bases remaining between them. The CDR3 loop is CASSLGQTYEQYF. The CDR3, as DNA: TGTGCCAGCAGCTTAGGTCAGACCTACGAGCAGTACTTC.

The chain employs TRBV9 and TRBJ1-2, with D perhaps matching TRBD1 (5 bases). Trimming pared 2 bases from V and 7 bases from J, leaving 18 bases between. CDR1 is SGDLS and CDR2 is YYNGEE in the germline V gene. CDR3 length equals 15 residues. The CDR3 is CASSVSGTATVGYTF. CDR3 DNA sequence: TGTGCCAGCAGCGTTTCAGGGACCGCTACTGTTGGCTACACCTTC.

The CDR3 reads CASSLAPEGNYEQYF. CDR3 nucleotides: TGTGCCAGCAGCTTAGCGCCAGAGGGGAACTACGAGCAGTACTTC. The V and J genes are TRBV7-8 and TRBJ2-7; possibly TRBD1 or TRBD2 for D (5 bases each). CDR3 length: 15 residues. Trimming removed 0 bases from V and 3 bases from J, with 12 bases in between. In germline, CDR1 is SGHVS, CDR2 FQNEAQ.

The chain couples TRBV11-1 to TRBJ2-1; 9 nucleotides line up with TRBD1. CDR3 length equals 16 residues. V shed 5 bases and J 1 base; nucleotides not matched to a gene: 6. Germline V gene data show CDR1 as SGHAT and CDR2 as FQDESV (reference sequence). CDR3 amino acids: CASSGTGRGSYNEQFF. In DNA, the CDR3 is TGTGCCAGCAGCGGGACAGGGAGAGGGTCCTACAATGAGCAGTTCTTC. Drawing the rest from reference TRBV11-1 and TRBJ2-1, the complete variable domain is EAEVAQSPRYKITEKSQAVAFWCDPISGHATLYWYRQILGQGPELLVQFQDESVVDDSQLPKDRFSAERLKGVDSTLKIQPAELGDSAMYLCASSGTGRGSYNEQFFGPGTRLTVL.

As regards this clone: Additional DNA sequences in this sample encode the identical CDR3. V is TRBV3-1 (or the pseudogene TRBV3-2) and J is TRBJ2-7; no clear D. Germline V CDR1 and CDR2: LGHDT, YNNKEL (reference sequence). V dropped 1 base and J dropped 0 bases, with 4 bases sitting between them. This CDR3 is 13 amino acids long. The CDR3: CASSQGTSYEQYF. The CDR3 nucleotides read TGTGCCAGCAGCCAAGGGACCTCCTACGAGCAGTACTTC.

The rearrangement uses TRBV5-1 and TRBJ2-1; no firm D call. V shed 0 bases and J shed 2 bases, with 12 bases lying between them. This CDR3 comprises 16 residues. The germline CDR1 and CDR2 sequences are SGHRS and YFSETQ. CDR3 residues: CASSLAIGPTYNEQFF. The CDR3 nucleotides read TGCGCCAGCAGCTTGGCTATAGGGCCAACCTACAATGAGCAGTTCTTC.

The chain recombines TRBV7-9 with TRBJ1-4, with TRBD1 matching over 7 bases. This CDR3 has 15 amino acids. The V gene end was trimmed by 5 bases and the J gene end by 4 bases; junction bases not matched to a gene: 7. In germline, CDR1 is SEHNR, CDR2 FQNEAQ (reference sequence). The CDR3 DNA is TGTGCCAGCAGCGCCAACCGGGACAGTAATGAAAAACTGTTTTTT. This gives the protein CASSANRDSNEKLFF.

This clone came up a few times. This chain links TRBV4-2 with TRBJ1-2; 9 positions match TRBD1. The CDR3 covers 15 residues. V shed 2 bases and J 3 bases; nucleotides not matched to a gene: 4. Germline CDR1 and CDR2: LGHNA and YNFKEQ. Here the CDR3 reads CASSQNTGGDYGYTF. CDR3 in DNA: TGTGCCAGCAGCCAAAATACAGGGGGCGACTATGGCTACACCTTC.

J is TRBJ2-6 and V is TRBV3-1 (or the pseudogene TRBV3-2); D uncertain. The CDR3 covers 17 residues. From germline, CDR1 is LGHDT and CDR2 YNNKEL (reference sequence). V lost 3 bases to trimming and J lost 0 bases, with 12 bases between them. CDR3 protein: CASSHWAGFSGANVLTF. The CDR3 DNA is TGTGCCAGCAGCCATTGGGCCGGGTTCTCTGGGGCCAACGTCCTGACTTTC.

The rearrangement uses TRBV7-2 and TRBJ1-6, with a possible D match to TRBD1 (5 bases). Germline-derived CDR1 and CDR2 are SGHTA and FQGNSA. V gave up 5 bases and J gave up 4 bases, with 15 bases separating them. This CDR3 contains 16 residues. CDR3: CASSHSGAAYNSPLHF. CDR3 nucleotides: TGTGCCAGCAGCCACAGCGGGGCGGCATATAATTCACCCCTCCACTTT. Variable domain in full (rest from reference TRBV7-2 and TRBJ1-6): GAGVSQSPSNKVTEKGKDVELRCDPISGHTALYWYRQSLGQGLEFLIYFQGNSAPDKSGLPSDRFSAERTGGSVSTLTIQRTQQEDSAVYLCASSHSGAAYNSPLHFGNGTRLTVT.

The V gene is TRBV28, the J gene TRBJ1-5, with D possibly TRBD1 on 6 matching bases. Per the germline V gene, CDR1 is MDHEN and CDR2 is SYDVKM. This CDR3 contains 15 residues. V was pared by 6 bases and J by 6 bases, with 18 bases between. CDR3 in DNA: TGTGCCAGCAGCCCCATGGGGGCCCCCGGTCAGCCCCAGCATTTT. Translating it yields CASSPMGAPGQPQHF. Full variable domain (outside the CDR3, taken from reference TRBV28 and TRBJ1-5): DVKVTQSSRYLVKRTGEKVFLECVQDMDHENMFWYRQDPGLGLRLIYFSYDVKMKEKGDIPEGYSVSREKKERFSLILESASTNQTSMYLCASSPMGAPGQPQHFGDGTRLSIL.

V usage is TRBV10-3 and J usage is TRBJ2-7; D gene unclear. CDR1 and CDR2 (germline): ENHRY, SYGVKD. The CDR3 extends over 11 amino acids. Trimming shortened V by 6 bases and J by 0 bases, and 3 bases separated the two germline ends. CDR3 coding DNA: TGTGCCATCAGAAACTCCTACGAGCAGTACTTC. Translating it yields CAIRNSYEQYF.

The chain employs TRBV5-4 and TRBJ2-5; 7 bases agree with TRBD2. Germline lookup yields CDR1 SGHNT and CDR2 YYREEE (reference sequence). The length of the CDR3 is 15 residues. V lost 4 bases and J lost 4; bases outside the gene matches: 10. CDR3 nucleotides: TGTGCCAGCAGCCCGAGCGGGGCAGGGTCAGAGACCCAGTACTTC. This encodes CASSPSGAGSETQYF.

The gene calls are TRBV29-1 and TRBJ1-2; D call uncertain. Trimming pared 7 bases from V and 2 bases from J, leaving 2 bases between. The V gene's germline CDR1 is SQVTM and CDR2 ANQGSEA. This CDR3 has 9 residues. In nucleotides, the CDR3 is TGCAGCGCCAACTATGGCTACACCTTC. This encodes CSANYGYTF.

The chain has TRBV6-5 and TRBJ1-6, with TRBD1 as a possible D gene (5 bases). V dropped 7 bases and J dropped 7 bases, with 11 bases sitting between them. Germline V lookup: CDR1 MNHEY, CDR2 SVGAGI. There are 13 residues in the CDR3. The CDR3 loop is CASTGGTNSPLHF. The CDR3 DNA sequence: TGTGCCAGCACGGGGGGGACGAATTCACCCCTCCACTTT.

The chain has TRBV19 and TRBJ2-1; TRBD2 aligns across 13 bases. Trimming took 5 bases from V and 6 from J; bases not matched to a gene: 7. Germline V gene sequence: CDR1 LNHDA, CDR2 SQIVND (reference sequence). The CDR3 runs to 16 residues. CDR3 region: CASSPGWTSGSNEQFF. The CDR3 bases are TGTGCCAGTAGTCCGGGATGGACTAGCGGGAGCAATGAGCAGTTCTTC.